The 2 T cell receptor beta chains below all came from one sample that was sequenced in a study of identical twins. A single record per CDR3 protein comes from TCRdb applying MiXCR to the 5' RACE reads. The sample has about 520,000 distinct CDR3 sequences; under 25% are singletons. These data also formed part of another study, on T cells expressing NK-cell markers.

Sequenced material: CD4+ T cells sorted from blood. All receptors derive from a woman under 30 in good health.

This clonotype has only a few counts. The V gene is TRBV29-1, the J gene TRBJ1-2, with a possible D match to TRBD1 (5 bases). The V gene lost 6 bases and the J gene lost 1 base, with 12 bases spanning the gap. The germline V gene has CDR1 SQVTM and CDR2 ANQGSEA. There are 13 residues in the CDR3. CDR3 sequence reads: CSVRTGDNYGYTF. The CDR3 nucleotides are TGCAGCGTCCGGACGGGGGATAACTATGGCTACACCTTC. The whole variable domain, remainder taken from reference TRBV29-1 and TRBJ1-2, is SAVISQKPSRDICQRGTSLTIQCQVDSQVTMMFWYRQQPGQSLTLIATANQGSEATYESGFVIDKFPISRPNLTFSTLTVSNMSPEDSSIYLCSVRTGDNYGYTFGSGTRLTVV.

The chain combines TRBV2 with TRBJ2-3; 8 bases fit TRBD2. The V segment lost 0 bases and the J segment 5 bases; nucleotides outside the gene matches: 4. Germline V lookup: CDR1 SNHLY, CDR2 FYNNEI. The CDR3 has 15 residues. CDR3 residues: CASSEASGVIDTQYF. CDR3 DNA sequence: TGTGCCAGCAGTGAAGCTAGCGGGGTCATAGATACGCAGTATTTT.